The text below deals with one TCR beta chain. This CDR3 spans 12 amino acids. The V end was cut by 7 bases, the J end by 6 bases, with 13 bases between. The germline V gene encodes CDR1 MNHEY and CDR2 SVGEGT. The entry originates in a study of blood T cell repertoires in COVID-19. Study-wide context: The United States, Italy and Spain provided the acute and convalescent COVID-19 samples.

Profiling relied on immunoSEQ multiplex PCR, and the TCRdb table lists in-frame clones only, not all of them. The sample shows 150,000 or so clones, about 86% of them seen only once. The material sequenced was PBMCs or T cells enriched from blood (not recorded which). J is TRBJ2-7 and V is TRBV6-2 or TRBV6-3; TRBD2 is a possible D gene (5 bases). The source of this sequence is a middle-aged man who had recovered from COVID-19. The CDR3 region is CASNPYRGEQYF. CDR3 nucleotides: TGTGCCAGCAACCCATATCGGGGCGAGCAGTACTTC.